This TCR beta chain stems from a study of blood T cell repertoires in COVID-19. For the study at large: Italy, Spain and the United States were the sources of the convalescent and acute COVID-19 samples. PBMCs, B-cell-depleted T cells, or T cells were the source of the cDNA or gDNA that made up the material.

Germline lookup yields CDR1 SGHRS and CDR2 YFSETQ. CDR3 length equals 18 residues. V shed 1 base and J 0 bases; nucleotides not matched to a gene: 10. Enrolment of Seattle patients took place during active infection, and they were followed longitudinally. In the original processing: Reference gene primer amplification in the assay estimated nucleated cell counts. Clones were sequenced by immunoSEQ multiplex PCR, and TCRdb holds only the in-frame ones, with some missing. For V, J and clone size, that table is used; D and trimming come from the DNA. Of about 290,000 clones in the sample, about 90% were seen once.

Material for sequencing was peripheral blood. This TCR was sampled from a woman aged 25 to 39 with COVID-19, enrolled during active disease. The chain carries TRBV5-1 and TRBJ1-3; 7 bases are shared with TRBD1. The DNA for the CDR3 is TGCGCCAGCAGCTTGACGCCGGGACAGACGAGCTCTGGAAACACCATATATTTT. Translated: CASSLTPGQTSSGNTIYF.